This TCR beta chain was identified in a study of beta chain features in type 1 diabetes. Study-wide results and caveats: TCRB CDR3s from Type 1 diabetes patients were moderately but significantly shorter in all four CD4+ subsets.

CD45RO/CCR7/CD25/CD127/CD95/CD27 staining was used to isolate CD4+ naive, central memory, regulatory and stem cell-like memory cells by sorting. With respect to this clone: Its antigen is unknown.

The isolated RNA, all of it, was reverse transcribed, so expressed TCRB transcripts were what got sequenced. The repertoire was sequenced with immunoSEQ multiplex PCR; TCRdb's copy has only in-frame clones and lacks some. The sample records under 450,000 clones, over 11% being singletons. Sequenced input: naive CD4+ T cells from blood. The TCR comes from a man in his thirties or forties in good health.

The DNA for the CDR3 is TGTGCCAGCAGCTTAAAAGCGGGAGCTCATGGTGATACGCAGTATTTT. It is translated as CASSLKAGAHGDTQYF. The chain uses TRBV9 and TRBJ2-3; 8 positions match TRBD2. Per germline, CDR1 SGDLS and CDR2 YYNGEE. The junction had 13 bases not matched to a gene; V was cut back by 4 bases and J by 6 bases. The CDR3 runs 16 residues.